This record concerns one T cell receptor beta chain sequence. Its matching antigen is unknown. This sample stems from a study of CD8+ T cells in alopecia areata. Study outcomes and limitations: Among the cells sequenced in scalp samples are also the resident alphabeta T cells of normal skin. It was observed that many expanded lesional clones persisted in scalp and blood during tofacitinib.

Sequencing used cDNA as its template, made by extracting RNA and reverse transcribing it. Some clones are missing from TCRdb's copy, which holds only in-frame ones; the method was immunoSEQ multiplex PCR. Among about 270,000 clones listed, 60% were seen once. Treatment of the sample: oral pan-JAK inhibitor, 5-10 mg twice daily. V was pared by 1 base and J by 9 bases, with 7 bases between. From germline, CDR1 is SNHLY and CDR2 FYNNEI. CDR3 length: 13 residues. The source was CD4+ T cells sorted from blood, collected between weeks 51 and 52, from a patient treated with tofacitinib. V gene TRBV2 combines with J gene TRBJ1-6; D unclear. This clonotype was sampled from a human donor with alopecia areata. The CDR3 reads CASSEGGGSPLHF. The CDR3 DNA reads TGTGCCAGCAGTGAAGGAGGCGGTTCACCCCTCCACTTT.